The 12 T cell receptor beta chains below were found in one sample sequenced in a study of a mutant IDH1 vaccine in newly diagnosed glioma. No antigen has been identified for these receptors. Specified time point: week 5, during vaccination. The content of each vaccine dose was 300 ug of mutant IDH1 20-mer peptide, and topical imiquimod accompanied it. Here immunoSEQ multiplex PCR was the method, and the copy in TCRdb shows in-frame clones only, minus some. The top ten hold more than 20% of the sample, which has 30,000 to 40,000 clones, roughly four fifths seen once. The sequences come from PBMCs, collected from a glioma patient whose treatment included an IDH1 peptide vaccine. The receptors derive from a man under 40 with glioma.

The rearrangement joins TRBV28 to TRBJ2-5, with D possibly being TRBD2 (6 bases). The germline V and J ends were trimmed by 8 bases and 7 bases, with 14 bases remaining between them. The CDR3 loop spans 12 amino acids. CDR1 and CDR2 (germline): MDHEN, SYDVKM. DNA of the CDR3: TGTGCCAGCTCTCAGGCCGGGGGGACCCAGTACTTC. This encodes CASSQAGGTQYF. Complete variable domain (other parts from reference TRBV28 and TRBJ2-5): DVKVTQSSRYLVKRTGEKVFLECVQDMDHENMFWYRQDPGLGLRLIYFSYDVKMKEKGDIPEGYSVSREKKERFSLILESASTNQTSMYLCASSQAGGTQYFGPGTRLLVL.

The rearrangement links TRBV6-4 to TRBJ2-2; TRBD1 matches 7 bases. V lost 0 bases and J lost 4; bases outside the gene matches: 2. Germline CDR1 and CDR2: MRHNA and SNTAGT. This CDR3 is built from 15 residues. CDR3 loop: CASSDSPGGTGELFF. In DNA, the CDR3 is TGTGCCAGCAGTGACTCCCCAGGGGGCACCGGGGAGCTGTTTTTT.

The V gene is TRBV4-3, the J gene TRBJ2-5; TRBD2 matches 10 bases. Germline loops: CDR1 LGHNA, CDR2 YSLEER. The CDR3 consists of 15 residues. V shed 6 bases and J 3 bases; nucleotides not matched to a gene: 7. The CDR3 sequence is CASSSERGGEETQYF. The DNA for the CDR3 is TGCGCCAGCAGTAGCGAGCGGGGGGGTGAAGAGACCCAGTACTTC.

The chain couples TRBV4-1 to TRBJ1-1; possible D gene TRBD1, 5 bases. The length of the CDR3 is 16 residues. V was cut by 0 bases and J by 0 bases, with 11 bases left in between. CDR1 and CDR2 (germline): MGHRA, YSYEKL. The CDR3 here is CASSQEGPPMNTEAFF. The CDR3 DNA reads as TGCGCCAGCAGCCAAGAGGGGCCTCCGATGAACACTGAAGCTTTCTTT.

The rearrangement uses TRBV27 and TRBJ2-3; no definite D call. The CDR3 is 14 residues long. The germline gives CDR1 MNHEY, CDR2 SMNVEV (reference sequence). V lost 7 bases, J lost 3 bases, and 14 bases lay in between. Here the CDR3 reads CASKVGPATDTQYF. DNA of the CDR3: TGTGCCAGCAAGGTAGGGCCAGCAACAGATACGCAGTATTTT.

This chain links TRBV5-1 with TRBJ2-1; TRBD2 matches at 9 bases. Germline V CDR1 and CDR2: SGHRS, YFSETQ. J lost 5 bases, V lost 2 bases, and 5 bases had no gene match. The CDR3 loop spans 15 amino acids. CDR3 residues: CASSFSGSGHNEQFF. In DNA form, the CDR3 reads TGCGCCAGCAGCTTTAGCGGGAGTGGCCACAATGAGCAGTTCTTC.

CDR3 region: CASSLEGREQFF. CDR3 nucleotides: TGCGCCAGCAGCTTGGAAGGGCGCGAGCAGTTCTTC. The chain employs TRBV5-1 and TRBJ2-1; D gene uncertain. This CDR3 spans 12 amino acids. Germline CDR1 is SGHRS and CDR2 is YFSETQ. V shed 0 bases and J shed 10 bases, with 8 bases lying between them.

In its sample, this clone was seen once. The rearrangement joins TRBV7-3 to TRBJ1-1; D possibly corresponds to TRBD1 (5 bases). Trimming left V 5 bases short and J 1 base short, with 8 bases between. Germline values: CDR1 SGHTA, CDR2 FQGTGA. This CDR3 spans 13 amino acids. The CDR3 is CASSLDRNTEAFF. The CDR3 DNA reads TGTGCCAGCAGCCTAGACAGGAACACTGAAGCTTTCTTT. Based on the CDR3 plus reference TRBV7-3 and TRBJ1-1, the full variable domain is GAGVSQTPSNKVTEKGKYVELRCDPISGHTALYWYRQSLGQGPEFLIYFQGTGAADDSGLPNDRFFAVRPEGSVSTLKIQRTERGDSAVYLCASSLDRNTEAFFGQGTRLTVV.

The chain has TRBV7-6 and TRBJ2-7; no clear D. The CDR3 totals 14 residues. From germline, CDR1 is SGHVS and CDR2 FNYEAQ. The V end lost 1 base, the J end lost 6 bases, and 13 bases lay between the germline ends. The CDR3 DNA is TGTGCCAGCAGCTTAGGTGCCCCGGCAGGCGAGCAGTACTTC. Translating gives CASSLGAPAGEQYF. Full variable domain (remainder filled in from reference TRBV7-6 and TRBJ2-7): GAGVSQSPRYKVTKRGQDVALRCDPISGHVSLYWYRQALGQGPEFLTYFNYEAQQDKSGLPNDRFSAERPEGSISTLTIQRTEQRDSAMYRCASSLGAPAGEQYFGPGTRLTVT.

V gene TRBV15 combines with J gene TRBJ2-7; 13 positions match TRBD2. The CDR3 length is 15 residues. The germline gives CDR1 LNHNV, CDR2 YYDKDF (reference sequence). Losses at the gene ends were 3 bases for V and 3 bases for J; bases not matched to a gene: 2. DNA for the CDR3: TGTGCCACCAGCAGCGGGACTAGCGGGATCTACGAGCAGTACTTC. Its translation: CATSSGTSGIYEQYF.

The chain has TRBV7-9 and TRBJ1-5, with D tentatively TRBD1 (5 bases). V lost 5 bases and J lost 7, with 15 bases in between. Germline CDR1 and CDR2: SEHNR and FQNEAQ (reference sequence). The CDR3 totals 14 residues. CDR3 nucleotides: TGTGCCAGCAGCCTAGACGGGGGGTACCAGCCCCAGCATTTT. Its protein product is CASSLDGGYQPQHF.

This clone was seen once. V is TRBV25-1 and J is TRBJ2-5, with 8 nucleotides matching TRBD1. Losses at the gene ends were 2 bases for V and 5 bases for J; bases not matched to a gene: 7. The CDR3 is 15 amino acids. Per the germline V gene, CDR1 is MGHDK and CDR2 is SYGVNS. The CDR3 here is CASSEGRGRGETQYF. The CDR3 DNA reads TGTGCCAGCAGTGAAGGCAGGGGGCGAGGTGAGACCCAGTACTTC.